The 17 T cell receptor beta chains below come from one sample, sequenced in a study of regulatory T cells in long-lasting Graves disease. For TCR beta, libraries came from iRepertoire HTBI primers and Arm-PCR of CDR3 regions. Via MiXCR, TCRdb re-called the multiplex PCR reads, giving one row per CDR3 protein. The sample lists roughly 420,000 distinct CDR3 sequences, 12% to 15% seen once, with around a sixth in the top ten. Time point in this sample: newly diagnosed GD, antithyroid drugs for less than 3 months. PBMC RNA served as the TCR library source. This sample also appeared in a second study, on T cells in Graves' hyperthyroidism and ophthalmopathy.

The source material was peripheral blood mononuclear cells (PBMCs), sampled at new diagnosis, from a patient treated with antithyroid drugs. These receptors all stem from a woman between 45 and 65 years old with Graves disease.

A note on this clonotype: This clone may be a read error of a much larger clone one base away. A read error is likely, as this CDR3 ends without the conserved phenylalanine or tryptophan. The CDR3 sequence: CASSSIGYEAFL. CDR3 nucleotide sequence: TGTGCCAGCAGTTCGATAGGATATGAAGCTTTCCTT. The chain couples TRBV27 to TRBJ1-1; no reliable D call. This CDR3 spans 12 amino acids. V was cut by 4 bases and J by 7 bases, with 10 bases left in between. Germline V lookup: CDR1 MNHEY, CDR2 SMNVEV (reference sequence).

This clonotype came up a few times. J is TRBJ2-6 and V is TRBV19; D not resolved. V was cut by 8 bases and J by 0 bases, with 14 bases left in between. In germline, CDR1 is LNHDA, CDR2 SQIVND (reference sequence). This CDR3 comprises 16 residues. The CDR3, as DNA: TGTGCCAGTCGACTGAGCCCGTCCTCTGGGGCCAACGTCCTGACTTTC. This translates into CASRLSPSSGANVLTF.

This clonotype was counted ten times or more. V usage is TRBV6-1 and J usage is TRBJ1-2; no firm D call. From germline, CDR1 is MNHNS and CDR2 SASEGT. This CDR3 has 13 residues. V gave up 1 base and J gave up 4 bases, with 7 bases separating them. The CDR3 region has the DNA TGTGCCAGCAGTGAAGGGCCAGGCTATGGCTACACCTTC. Translating gives CASSEGPGYGYTF.

J is TRBJ2-7 and V is TRBV18, with TRBD1 identical over 8 bases. Per germline, CDR1 KGHSH and CDR2 LQKENI. The CDR3 totals 14 residues. V shed 2 bases, J shed 2 bases, and the junction held 2 bases outside the gene matches. The CDR3 DNA reads TGTGCCAGCTCACCAACGGACAGGGCCTACGAGCAGTACTTC. This codes for CASSPTDRAYEQYF. The variable domain in full, with the rest retrieved from reference TRBV18 and TRBJ2-7, is NAGVMQNPRHLVRRRGQEARLRCSPMKGHSHVYWYRQLPEEGLKFMVYLQKENIIDESGMPKERFSAEFPKEGPSILRIQQVVRGDSAAYFCASSPTDRAYEQYFGPGTRLTVT.

The sample holds many counts of this clonotype. The V call is TRBV27, the J call TRBJ2-1, with 7 positions matching TRBD1. V shed 4 bases and J 5 bases; nucleotides not matched to a gene: 2. This CDR3 spans 13 amino acids. Germline V gives CDR1 MNHEY, CDR2 SMNVEV (reference sequence). The DNA of the CDR3 is TGTGCCAGCAGTTGGGACAGCAACAATGAGCAGTTCTTC. Translated, it gives CASSWDSNNEQFF.

This clonotype has a count of ten or more. The rearrangement links TRBV12-3 or TRBV12-4 to TRBJ1-3; D ambiguous. The CDR3 contains 13 residues. Trimming left V 6 bases short and J 0 bases short, with 6 bases between. CDR3 in DNA: TGTGCCAGCAGGGGAAACTCTGGAAACACCATATATTTT. Its translation: CASRGNSGNTIYF.

The chain couples TRBV5-1 to TRBJ2-3, with D perhaps matching TRBD2 (5 bases). There are 14 residues in the CDR3. In germline, CDR1 is SGHRS, CDR2 YFSETQ. Trimming took 6 bases from V and 2 from J, leaving 13 bases between them. CDR3 DNA: TGCGCCAGCAAGAGGGTACCCGCCACAGATACGCAGTATTTT. Its translation: CASKRVPATDTQYF.

This clonotype was detected ten times or more. The rearrangement links TRBV28 to TRBJ1-5; D ambiguous. This CDR3 spans 14 amino acids. V lost 7 bases and J 4 bases, leaving 14 bases between the germline ends. Per germline, CDR1 MDHEN and CDR2 SYDVKM. The CDR3 loop is CASTREEFNQPQHF. The CDR3, as DNA: TGTGCCAGCACCCGCGAGGAGTTTAATCAGCCCCAGCATTTT. Combining the CDR3 with reference TRBV28 and TRBJ1-5 gives the whole variable domain DVKVTQSSRYLVKRTGEKVFLECVQDMDHENMFWYRQDPGLGLRLIYFSYDVKMKEKGDIPEGYSVSREKKERFSLILESASTNQTSMYLCASTREEFNQPQHFGDGTRLSIL.

Of note for this clonotype: Just one base apart from a much larger clone, this may be a read error. V usage is TRBV7-9 and J usage is TRBJ2-7, with D maybe TRBD2 (5 bases). This CDR3 has 13 amino acids. Germline V gene lookup returns CDR1 SEHNR and CDR2 FQNEAQ (reference sequence). For the CDR3, the DNA is TGTGCCAGCAGCTTAGATCTAGCTAACGAGCAGTGCTTC. It is translated as CASSLDLANEQCF.

The rearrangement links TRBV4-2 to TRBJ2-3; D might be TRBD1 or TRBD2, each matching 5 bases. The CDR3 has 15 residues. The germline V and J ends were trimmed by 0 bases and 4 bases, with 11 bases remaining between them. CDR1 is LGHNA and CDR2 is YNFKEQ in the germline V gene. The CDR3 bases are TGTGCCAGCAGCCAAGACTCGACGGGACCAGATACGCAGTATTTT. It codes for CASSQDSTGPDTQYF.

This clonotype showed up just a few times. This rearrangement joins TRBV7-3 to TRBJ2-5, with 9 bases aligning to TRBD2. The germline CDR1 and CDR2 sequences are SGHTA and FQGTGA. The CDR3 sequence is 16 residues long. V was pared by 4 bases and J by 7 bases, with 13 bases of the junction left unmatched. DNA of the CDR3: TGTGCCAGCAGCTCGTTGGCGGGAGGGCTGGGCGGGACCCAGTACTTC. This codes for CASSSLAGGLGGTQYF.

The chain links TRBV12-3 or TRBV12-4 to TRBJ1-5; D not resolved. The length of the CDR3 is 13 residues. V shed 8 bases and J shed 1 base, with 9 bases lying between them. The CDR3 region is CASQTHSNQPQHF. The CDR3 DNA is TGTGCCAGCCAGACACACAGCAATCAGCCCCAGCATTTT.

This clonotype was recorded at least ten times. This chain links TRBV7-6 with TRBJ2-2; 10 nucleotides line up with TRBD2. The CDR3 sequence is 16 residues long. Germline V gene sequence: CDR1 SGHVS, CDR2 FNYEAQ. V was clipped by 5 bases and J by 3 bases; unmatched bases: 6. CDR3 residues: CASSPRTSGYTGELFF. The DNA for the CDR3 is TGTGCCAGCAGCCCTCGGACTAGCGGATACACCGGGGAGCTGTTTTTT.

This clonotype occurred many times. V and J are TRBV7-8 and TRBJ2-7; D is possibly TRBD1 (5 bases). CDR1 SGHVS and CDR2 FQNEAQ come from the germline V gene. V gave up 0 bases and J gave up 0 bases, with 15 bases separating them. CDR3 length equals 17 residues. The CDR3 sequence is CASSLAQGLGNSYEQYF. CDR3 DNA: TGTGCCAGCAGCTTAGCGCAGGGTCTCGGAAACTCCTACGAGCAGTACTTC.

The table lists this clonotype with a few counts. The V and J genes are TRBV29-1 and TRBJ2-3, with D uncertain. Germline assignment: CDR1 SQVTM and CDR2 ANQGSEA. Trimming stripped 3 bases from V and 1 base from J, with 5 bases between. The CDR3 loop spans 12 amino acids. The DNA for the CDR3 is TGCAGCGTTGACCCCGGCACAGATACGCAGTATTTT. It codes for CSVDPGTDTQYF.

This clonotype was seen at least ten times. V gene TRBV27 combines with J gene TRBJ1-1, with 8 bases identical to TRBD1. CDR3 length: 15 residues. Germline CDR1 and CDR2: MNHEY and SMNVEV (reference sequence). V dropped 0 bases and J dropped 1; count of bases not matched to a gene: 1. The CDR3 region has the DNA TGTGCCAGCAGTTTATCTCAGGGGGCGAACACTGAAGCTTTCTTT. It yields the protein CASSLSQGANTEAFF.

This clonotype was seen at least ten times. V and J are TRBV5-1 and TRBJ2-1; D might be TRBD1 (5 bases). CDR1 is SGHRS and CDR2 is YFSETQ in the germline V gene. V lost 4 bases and J lost 2, with 7 bases in between. The length of the CDR3 is 13 residues. The CDR3 loop is CASSLTAYNEQFF. DNA of the CDR3: TGCGCCAGCAGCCTGACAGCCTACAATGAGCAGTTCTTC.